Detailed here is one T cell receptor (beta chain). Its target is unknown. The CDR3 length is 14 residues. J gave up 7 bases and V 1 base, and 5 bases lay outside the gene matches. Germline loops: CDR1 SGHVS, CDR2 FNYEAQ. The data stem from a study of OX40 agonist ivuxolimab in advanced cancers. Points from the study as a whole: CD4+ and CD8+ blood T cells expanded clonally by week 6 at 0.1 to 3.0 mg/kg. Among expanded peripheral T cells, antigen specificity went undetermined.

Generated by immunoSEQ multiplex PCR, the TCRdb table keeps only in-frame clones and is missing some. The repertoire holds under 85,000 clones, with about 90% as singletons. The sample in question was CD4+ or CD8+ T cells sorted from blood, obtained in a trial of the OX40 agonist ivuxolimab. The rearrangement joins TRBV7-6 to TRBJ2-7, with 9 bases lining up with TRBD1. The sequence came from an adult with an advanced solid tumor such as melanoma, head and neck, liver or kidney cancer. The DNA for the CDR3 is TGTGCCAGCAGCTTAGAACAGGGGGCGCTTGAGCAGTACTTC. It codes for CASSLEQGALEQYF.